This entry concerns a single TCR beta chain. Its antigen is unknown. Naive CD8 isolation took CD45RO-negative cells positively selected for CCR7 and excluded terminally differentiated effector memory CD45RA+ cells. The data belong to a study of shared clonotypes between healthy human individuals. Whole-study results and caveats: Non-shared clonotypes had lower generation probabilities than clonotypes shared by all four sorted-subset donors.

The CDR3 loop spans 17 amino acids. Trimming cost V 4 bases and J 4 bases; bases outside gene matches: 14. CDR1 SQVTM and CDR2 ANQGSEA come from the germline V gene. Sequencing used immunoSEQ multiplex PCR; TCRdb keeps in-frame clones, though not all of them. The table shows more than 2 million clones, with around 93% occurring only once. The chain uses TRBV29-1 and TRBJ2-5, with 11 bases identical to TRBD2. This clonotype was obtained from a man aged 18 to 30 in good health. Some clones in this sample may be carry-over from other donors' samples. Material: naive CD8+ T cells from PBMCs. CDR3 region: CSVAGSVAGGPGETQYF. The CDR3 DNA is TGCAGCGTTGCCGGGTCGGTAGCGGGAGGGCCCGGAGAGACCCAGTACTTC.